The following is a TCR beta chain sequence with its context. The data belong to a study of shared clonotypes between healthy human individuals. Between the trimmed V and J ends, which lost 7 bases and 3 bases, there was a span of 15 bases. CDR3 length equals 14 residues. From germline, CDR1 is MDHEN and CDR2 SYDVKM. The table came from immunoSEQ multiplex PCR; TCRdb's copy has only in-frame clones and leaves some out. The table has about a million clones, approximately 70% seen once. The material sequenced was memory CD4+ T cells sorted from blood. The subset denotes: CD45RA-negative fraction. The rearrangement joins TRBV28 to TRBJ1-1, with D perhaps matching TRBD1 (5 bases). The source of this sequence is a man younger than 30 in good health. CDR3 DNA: TGTGCCAGCACCCAACCAGGGAAGGACACTGAAGCTTTCTTT. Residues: CASTQPGKDTEAFF. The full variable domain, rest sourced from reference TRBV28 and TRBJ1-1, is DVKVTQSSRYLVKRTGEKVFLECVQDMDHENMFWYRQDPGLGLRLIYFSYDVKMKEKGDIPEGYSVSREKKERFSLILESASTNQTSMYLCASTQPGKDTEAFFGQGTRLTVV.